This TCR beta chain is from a study of T cell repertoires in cytomegalovirus infection. This clonotype was detected a few times. Its antigen is still unknown. There are 14 residues in the CDR3. V lost 6 bases and J lost 2; bases outside the gene matches: 7. Germline lookup yields CDR1 DFQATT and CDR2 SNEGSKA (reference sequence). TCRdb re-derived calls from the reads in MiXCR, one entry per CDR3 protein. The repertoire holds roughly 500,000 distinct CDR3 sequences, with roughly a third as singletons. Material: cultured PBMCs, obtained from culture after CMV antigen stimulation. This clonotype was obtained from a human donor in good health (CMV status not recorded). Some clones in this sample may be carry-over from other donors' samples. The V gene is TRBV20-1, the J gene TRBJ2-5; 9 nucleotides align to TRBD2. CDR3 in DNA: TGCAGTGCAAATCGACTAGCGGTACAAGAGACCCAGTACTTC. Protein sequence: CSANRLAVQETQYF.